Following are 13 T cell receptor beta chains from one sample sequenced in a study of blood T cell repertoires in COVID-19. Data came from immunoSEQ multiplex PCR; TCRdb stores just in-frame clones and leaves some out. This table has 150,000 or so clones, about nine tenths appearing once. Specimen: peripheral blood. These receptors came from a man of 80 years or more with acute or convalescent COVID-19.

The chain is built from TRBV30 and TRBJ1-6; the D is unclear. Trimming pared 4 bases from V and 7 bases from J, leaving 17 bases between. The length of the CDR3 is 15 residues. CDR1 GTSNPN and CDR2 SVGIG come from the germline V gene (reference sequence). CDR3 residues: CAWTGTTTRNSPLHF. The DNA of the CDR3 is TGTGCCTGGACCGGTACGACAACAAGGAATTCACCCCTCCACTTT.

The chain recombines TRBV20-1 with TRBJ2-2, with D hard to call. V dropped 3 bases and J dropped 0 bases, with 11 bases sitting between them. From germline, CDR1 is DFQATT and CDR2 SNEGSKA (reference sequence). This CDR3 comprises 15 residues. CDR3 loop: CSASAGQTNTGELFF. CDR3 bases: TGCAGTGCTAGTGCTGGGCAGACGAACACCGGGGAGCTGTTTTTT.

The chain has TRBV5-1 and TRBJ2-2, with a possible D match to TRBD1 (6 bases). The ends were cut back, 4 bases at V and 6 bases at J, with 22 bases in the middle. Germline V gene data show CDR1 as SGHRS and CDR2 as YFSETQ. The CDR3 is made up of 17 amino acids. The CDR3 nucleotides read TGCGCCAGCAGCCAACATCGGACACCGACAGGCCCCGGGGAGCTGTTTTTT. Translated, it gives CASSQHRTPTGPGELFF. Full variable domain (missing parts from reference TRBV5-1 and TRBJ2-2): KAGVTQTPRYLIKTRGQQVTLSCSPISGHRSVSWYQQTPGQGLQFLFEYFSETQRNKGNFPGRFSGRQFSNSRSEMNVSTLELGDSALYLCASSQHRTPTGPGELFFGEGSRLTVL.

The chain's CDR3 is CASSARQGPQPQHF. The CDR3 nucleotides are TGTGCCAGCAGCGCAAGACAGGGTCCCCAGCCCCAGCATTTT. The J gene is TRBJ1-5, the V gene TRBV9, with 7 bases fitting TRBD1. The CDR3 extends over 14 amino acids. Germline assignment: CDR1 SGDLS and CDR2 YYNGEE. V lost 3 bases to trimming and J lost 7 bases; unmatched junction nucleotides: 7. Complete variable domain (other parts from reference TRBV9 and TRBJ1-5): DSGVTQTPKHLITATGQRVTLRCSPRSGDLSVYWYQQSLDQGLQFLIQYYNGEERAKGNILERFSAQQFPDLHSELNLSSLELGDSALYFCASSARQGPQPQHFGDGTRLSIL.

The genes are TRBV5-1 and TRBJ1-3, with D perhaps matching TRBD1 (5 bases). Germline CDR1 is SGHRS and CDR2 is YFSETQ. The CDR3 contains 20 residues. V dropped 2 bases and J dropped 0 bases, with 24 bases sitting between them. The CDR3 loop reads CASSFSLLTGPGGSGNTIYF. The CDR3 DNA follows: TGCGCCAGCAGCTTTTCCCTACTTACCGGGCCCGGGGGCTCTGGAAACACCATATATTTT.

This chain joins TRBV28 and TRBJ1-5; 9 nucleotides match TRBD1. With V trimmed by 5 bases and J by 5 bases, 7 bases remained unmatched. The CDR3 is 15 amino acids. Germline CDR1 and CDR2: MDHEN and SYDVKM. DNA of the CDR3: TGTGCCAGCAGTAAACTGGACAGGGGCGATCAGCCCCAGCATTTT. This sequence encodes CASSKLDRGDQPQHF. The full variable domain, its missing parts supplied by reference TRBV28 and TRBJ1-5, is DVKVTQSSRYLVKRTGEKVFLECVQDMDHENMFWYRQDPGLGLRLIYFSYDVKMKEKGDIPEGYSVSREKKERFSLILESASTNQTSMYLCASSKLDRGDQPQHFGDGTRLSIL.

V usage is TRBV3-1 (or the pseudogene TRBV3-2) and J usage is TRBJ2-5; no firm D call. CDR3 length: 12 residues. CDR1 LGHDT and CDR2 YNNKEL come from the germline V gene (reference sequence). With 2 bases removed from V and 5 bases from J, the gap between germline ends came to 6 bases. This CDR3 is CASSQIQETQYF. DNA for the CDR3: TGTGCCAGCAGCCAAATTCAGGAGACCCAGTACTTC.

The rearrangement joins TRBV7-6 to TRBJ1-1; D is unresolved. The CDR3 consists of 15 residues. CDR1 is SGHVS and CDR2 is FNYEAQ in the germline V gene. V dropped 0 bases and J dropped 1 base, with 9 bases sitting between them. CDR3 residues: CASSLAAGGNTEAFF. CDR3 DNA: TGTGCCAGCAGCTTAGCGGCTGGCGGGAACACTGAAGCTTTCTTT.

This sequence joins TRBV28 and TRBJ2-7; the D gene is possibly TRBD1 (5 bases). Germline assignment: CDR1 MDHEN and CDR2 SYDVKM. V gave up 7 bases and J gave up 7 bases, with 17 bases separating them. The CDR3 covers 13 residues. The CDR3 DNA sequence: TGTGCCAGCAACCTGGGGCGCTGGGGAGAGCAGTACTTC. Residues: CASNLGRWGEQYF. Drawing the rest from reference TRBV28 and TRBJ2-7, the complete variable domain is DVKVTQSSRYLVKRTGEKVFLECVQDMDHENMFWYRQDPGLGLRLIYFSYDVKMKEKGDIPEGYSVSREKKERFSLILESASTNQTSMYLCASNLGRWGEQYFGPGTRLTVT.

CDR3 in DNA: TGTGCCAGCAGTTTGGTGGGGAGCTATGGCTACACCTTC. Protein: CASSLVGSYGYTF. The genes are TRBV27 and TRBJ1-2; D gene uncertain. Trimming took off 3 bases at V and 4 bases at J, with 9 bases between the two ends. CDR3 length: 13 residues. In germline, CDR1 is MNHEY, CDR2 SMNVEV (reference sequence).

The J gene is TRBJ2-2, the V gene TRBV6-2 or TRBV6-3, with a tentative D call TRBD1 (6 bases). This CDR3 has 13 amino acids. The germline CDR1 and CDR2 sequences are MNHEY and SVGEGT. The V gene lost 4 bases and the J gene lost 6 bases, with 9 bases spanning the gap. CDR3 sequence: CASSWTDPGELFF. CDR3 coding DNA: TGTGCCAGCAGTTGGACAGACCCCGGGGAGCTGTTTTTT.

The chain carries TRBV3-1 (or the pseudogene TRBV3-2) and TRBJ2-4, with D tentatively TRBD2 (6 bases). The CDR3 sequence is 16 residues long. Deletions cut 2 bases from V and 2 bases from J, with 13 bases between. Germline values: CDR1 LGHDT, CDR2 YNNKEL (reference sequence). CDR3 bases: TGTGCCAGCAGCCAAAGGGCCGGGGGAACCAAAAACATTCAGTACTTC. This gives the protein CASSQRAGGTKNIQYF.

This clone was seen more than once but under ten times. The J gene is TRBJ2-3, the V gene TRBV5-6; D possibly corresponds to TRBD2 (6 bases). The CDR3 has 12 residues. The germline CDR1 and CDR2 sequences are SGHDT and YYEEEE. V was shortened by 4 bases and J by 10 bases, with 13 bases between the two germline ends. The chain's CDR3 is CASSKGGGAQYF. The CDR3, as DNA: TGTGCCAGCAGCAAGGGTGGCGGGGCGCAGTATTTT.